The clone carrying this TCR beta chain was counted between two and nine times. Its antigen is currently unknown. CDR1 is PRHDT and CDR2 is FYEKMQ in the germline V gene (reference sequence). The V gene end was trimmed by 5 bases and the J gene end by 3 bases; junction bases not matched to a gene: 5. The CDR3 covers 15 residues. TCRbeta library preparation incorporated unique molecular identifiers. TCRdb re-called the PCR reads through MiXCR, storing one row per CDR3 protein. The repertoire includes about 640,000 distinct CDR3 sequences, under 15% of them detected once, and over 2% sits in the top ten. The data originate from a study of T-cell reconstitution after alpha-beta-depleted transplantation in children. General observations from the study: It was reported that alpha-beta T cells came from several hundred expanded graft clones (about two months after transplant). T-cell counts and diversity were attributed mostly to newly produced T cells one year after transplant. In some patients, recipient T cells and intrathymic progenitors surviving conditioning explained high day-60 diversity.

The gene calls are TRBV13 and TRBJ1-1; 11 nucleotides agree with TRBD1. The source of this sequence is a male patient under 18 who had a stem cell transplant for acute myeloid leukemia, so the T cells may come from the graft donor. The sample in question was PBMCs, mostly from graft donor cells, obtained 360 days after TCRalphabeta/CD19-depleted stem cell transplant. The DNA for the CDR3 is TGTGCCAGCAGCCCCTGGGACAGGGGGGACACTGAAGCTTTCTTT. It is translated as CASSPWDRGDTEAFF.